Given below is one T cell receptor (beta chain) in context. How the authors handled the data: Estimation of nucleated cell counts relied on the amplification of reference gene primers. Clones were sequenced by immunoSEQ multiplex PCR, and TCRdb holds only the in-frame ones, with some missing. V and J calls and clone size follow that table, whereas D and trimming were derived from the DNA. The sample includes just over 250,000 clones, approximately 79% seen only once; the top ten take over 4%. This sample is part of a study of blood T cell repertoires in COVID-19. Looking at the study overall: From the United States, Italy and Spain came samples of acute and convalescent COVID-19.

The CDR3 loop spans 12 amino acids. Germline assignment: CDR1 GTSNPN and CDR2 SVGIG (reference sequence). The germline V and J ends were trimmed by 3 bases and 8 bases, with 13 bases remaining between them. Adults between roughly 18 and 95 years of age took part from 24 US areas. Cohort assignment relied on participant-reported clinical history. V usage is TRBV30 and J usage is TRBJ1-2, with a tentative D call TRBD1 (5 bases). This clonotype originated in a man aged 25-40 years with acute COVID-19. The sequenced sample was PBMCs or T cells enriched from blood (not recorded which). The DNA of the CDR3 is TGTGCCTGGAGCGACGGGGGGTTCGGCTACACCTTC. It specifies CAWSDGGFGYTF.